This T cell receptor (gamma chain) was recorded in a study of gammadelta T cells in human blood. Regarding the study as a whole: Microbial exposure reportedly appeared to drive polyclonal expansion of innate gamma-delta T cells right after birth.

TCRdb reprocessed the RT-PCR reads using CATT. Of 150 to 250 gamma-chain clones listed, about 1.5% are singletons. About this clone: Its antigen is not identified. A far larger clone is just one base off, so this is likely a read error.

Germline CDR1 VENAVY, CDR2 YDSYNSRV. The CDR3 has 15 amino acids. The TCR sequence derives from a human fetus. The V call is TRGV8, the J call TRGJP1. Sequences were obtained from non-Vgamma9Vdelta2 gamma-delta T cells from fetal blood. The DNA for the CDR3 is TGTGCCGCCTGGGATAGGCGAGCCACTGGTTGGTTCAAGATATTT. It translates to CAAWDRRATGWFKIF.